This TCR beta chain was found in a study of T cells after yellow fever vaccination. Findings and caveats of the study: Bulk-population clonotypes that are abundant could appear as contaminants in FACS-sorted repertoires. Booster sampling recovered most clones from primary vaccination (96% CD4, approximately 88% CD8). The CD4 and CD8 compartments had a small share of their clonotypes in common.

This clonotype was recorded at least ten times. The antigen is unknown. CDR1 and CDR2 from the germline V gene are SGHTA and FQGTGA. The CDR3 extends over 16 amino acids. V was clipped by 1 base and J by 6 bases, with 16 bases between them. Production of TCR cDNA was by 5'RACE template switching, which also added a universal primer site and UMIs. TCRdb reanalysed the 5' RACE reads using MiXCR and keeps one entry per CDR3 protein. The sample lists 100,000 to 150,000 distinct CDR3 sequences, 6.5% to 9% occurring once. The input for sequencing was CD4+ T cells sorted from PBMCs, taken 35 to 50 days after the first yellow fever vaccination. V and J are TRBV7-3 and TRBJ2-1; D may match TRBD1 or TRBD2 (5 bases each). The source of this sequence is a man younger than 35 who received the YFV17D yellow fever vaccine. CDR3 sequence (DNA): TGTGCCAGCAGCTTAAGGCCGGGGCACCAAAGCAATGAGCAGTTCTTC. It encodes CASSLRPGHQSNEQFF.